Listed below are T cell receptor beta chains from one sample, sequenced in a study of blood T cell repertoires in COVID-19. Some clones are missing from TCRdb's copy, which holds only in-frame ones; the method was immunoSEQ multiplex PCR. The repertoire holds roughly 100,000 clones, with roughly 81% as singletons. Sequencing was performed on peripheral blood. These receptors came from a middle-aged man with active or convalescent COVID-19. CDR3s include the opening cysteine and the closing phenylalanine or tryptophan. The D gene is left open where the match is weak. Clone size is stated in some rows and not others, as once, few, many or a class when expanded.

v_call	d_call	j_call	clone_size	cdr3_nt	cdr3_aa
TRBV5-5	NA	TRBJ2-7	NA	TGTGCCAGCAGCTTGCCGAGGCCCTACGAGCAGTACTTC	CASSLPRPYEQYF
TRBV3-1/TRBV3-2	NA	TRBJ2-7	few	TGTGCCAGCAGCCAAGAAGGGCGGAGGGAACAGTACTTC	CASSQEGRREQYF
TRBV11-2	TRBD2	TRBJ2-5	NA	TGTGCCAGCAGCTTAGCCGTGAGAGCTAGCGGGGACCAAGAGACCCAGTACTTC	CASSLAVRASGDQETQYF
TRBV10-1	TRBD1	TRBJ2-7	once	TGCGCCAGCAGTGATGGCTCTCGAGGACAGGGCAACTACGAGCAGTACTTC	CASSDGSRGQGNYEQYF
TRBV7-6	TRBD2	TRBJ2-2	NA	TGTGCCAGCAGCCCCGGGACTAGCGTCACCGGGGAGCTGTTTTTT	CASSPGTSVTGELFF
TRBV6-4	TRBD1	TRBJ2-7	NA	TGTGCCAGCAGTGACTCGGGGACAGGGAATTACGAGCAGTACTTC	CASSDSGTGNYEQYF
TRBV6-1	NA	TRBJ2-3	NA	TGTGCCAGCAGTGAAGGCTCGGCAGATACGCAGTATTTT	CASSEGSADTQYF
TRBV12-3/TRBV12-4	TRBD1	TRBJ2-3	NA	TGTGCCAGGGGACAGGGGTTAGCAGATACGCAGTATTTT	CARGQGLADTQYF
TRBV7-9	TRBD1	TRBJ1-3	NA	TGTGCCAGCAGCCCTCGACAGGGCCAGGGACCTGGAAACACCATATATTTT	CASSPRQGQGPGNTIYF
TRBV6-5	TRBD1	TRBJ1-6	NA	TGTGCCAGCAATGCGGGACAGCTGAATTCACCCCTCCACTTT	CASNAGQLNSPLHF
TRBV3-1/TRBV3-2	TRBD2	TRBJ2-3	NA	TGTGCCAGCAGCCAACGATTAGCGAGCGGGGGTTCAGATACGCAGTATTTT	CASSQRLASGGSDTQYF
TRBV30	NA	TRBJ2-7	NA	TGTGCCTGGACAGAGGGCACGTACGAGCAGTACTTC	CAWTEGTYEQYF
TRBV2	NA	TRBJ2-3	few	TGTGCCAGCAGCTTGGGGACTGGCACAGATACGCAGTATTTT	CASSLGTGTDTQYF
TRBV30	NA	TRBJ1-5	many	TGTGCCTGGAGTGTACCGGACAACCCCAGTCAGCCCCAGCATTTT	CAWSVPDNPSQPQHF
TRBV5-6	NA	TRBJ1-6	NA	TGTGCCAGCAGCTTGGGTAGCTCCTATAATTCACCCCTCCACTTT	CASSLGSSYNSPLHF
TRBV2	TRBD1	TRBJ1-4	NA	TGTGCCAGCAGAGAGACAGGGTTCACTAATGAAAAACTGTTTTTT	CASRETGFTNEKLFF
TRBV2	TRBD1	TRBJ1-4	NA	TGTGCCAGCAGTAGACAGGGGATCACTAATGAAAAACTGTTTTTT	CASSRQGITNEKLFF
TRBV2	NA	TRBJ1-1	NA	TGTGCCAGCAGCGGAATGACAGGGAACACTGAAGCTTTCTTT	CASSGMTGNTEAFF
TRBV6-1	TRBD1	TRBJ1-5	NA	TGTGCCAGCAGTAAAGGACAGGGACCGCTGGGGTATAGCAATCAGCCCCAGCATTTT	CASSKGQGPLGYSNQPQHF
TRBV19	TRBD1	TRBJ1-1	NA	TGTGCCAGTAGTAGACAGGGGGCCCTATACCCGGGTTCTCCTCTCATACCCGGGGCTTTCTTT	CASSRQGALYPGSPLIPGAFF
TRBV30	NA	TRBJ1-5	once	TGTGCCTGGGGTGGGCCAAGCAATCAGCCCCAGCATTTT	CAWGGPSNQPQHF
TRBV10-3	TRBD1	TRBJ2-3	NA	TGTGCCATCAGTGAATTAGGACAGGGAGTGGATACGCAGTATTTT	CAISELGQGVDTQYF
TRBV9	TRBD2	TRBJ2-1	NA	TGTGCCAGCAGCCCCCAGCGGGGGGGCTTCGGAAATGAGCAGTTCTTC	CASSPQRGGFGNEQFF
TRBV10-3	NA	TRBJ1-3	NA	TGTGCCATCAGTGGGGACAAGTCTGGAAACACCATATATTTT	CAISGDKSGNTIYF
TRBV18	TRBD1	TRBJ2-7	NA	TGTGCCAGCTCACCAAGGACAGGGACCGGCTACGAGCAGTACTTC	CASSPRTGTGYEQYF
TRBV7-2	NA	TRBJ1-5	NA	TGTGCCAGCAGCTTATCAGGGGGCAATCAGCCCCAGCATTTT	CASSLSGGNQPQHF
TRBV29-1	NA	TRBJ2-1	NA	TGCAGCGTGCTAAAAGTCTACAATGAGCAGTTCTTC	CSVLKVYNEQFF
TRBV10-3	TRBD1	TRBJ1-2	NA	TGTGCCACCGCCGGGACAGGACTCTATGGCTACACCTTC	CATAGTGLYGYTF
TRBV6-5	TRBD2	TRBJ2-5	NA	TGTGCCAGCAGTTCAGGACTAGCGGGGGAGGAGACCCAGTACTTC	CASSSGLAGEETQYF
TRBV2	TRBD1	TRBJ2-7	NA	TGTGCCAGCAGTGCGACAGGGATGGGCGAGCAGTACTTC	CASSATGMGEQYF
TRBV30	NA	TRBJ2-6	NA	TGTGCCTGGAGTGGGGCAGTAGCTGGGGCCAACGTCCTGACTTTC	CAWSGAVAGANVLTF
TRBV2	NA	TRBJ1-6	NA	TGTGCCAGCAGTCTGACGGGAAATAATTCACCCCTCCACTTT	CASSLTGNNSPLHF
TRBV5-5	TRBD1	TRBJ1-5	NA	TGTGCCAGCAGCTTGGGAGGACAGGTCTGGGGCCAGCCCCAGCATTTT	CASSLGGQVWGQPQHF
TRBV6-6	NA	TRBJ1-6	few	TGTGCCAGCAGTCCTCCCCGGGGGGAGGGGTCACCCCTCCACTTT	CASSPPRGEGSPLHF
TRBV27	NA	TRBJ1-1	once	TGTGCCAGCAGTCCCCTTTTAGGAGGGTCCACTGAAGCTTTCTTT	CASSPLLGGSTEAFF
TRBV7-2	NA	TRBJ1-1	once	TGTGCCAGCAGCTTAGACAGGACCGAAGCTTTCTTT	CASSLDRTEAFF
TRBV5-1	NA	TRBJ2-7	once	TGCGCCAGCAGCTTGGAGGCGGGTTCCTACGAGCAGTACTTC	CASSLEAGSYEQYF
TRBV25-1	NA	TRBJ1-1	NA	TGTGCCAGCAGTGAAAGTAGGGGTTGGGCTGAAGCTTTCTTT	CASSESRGWAEAFF
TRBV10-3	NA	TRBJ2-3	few	TGTGCCATCAGCGTTGGGGCAGATAGCAATCAGCCCCAGTATTTT	CAISVGADSNQPQYF
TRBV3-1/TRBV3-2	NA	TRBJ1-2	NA	TGTGCCAGCAGCCAAGCGGGGGGCCTGGACTATGGCTACACCTTC	CASSQAGGLDYGYTF
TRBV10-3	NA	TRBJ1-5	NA	TGTGCCATCAGCAATAGTAATCAGCCCCAGCATTTT	CAISNSNQPQHF
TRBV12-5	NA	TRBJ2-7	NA	TGTGCTAGTGGTTTACCCACCCCCGGGTACGAGCAGTACTTC	CASGLPTPGYEQYF